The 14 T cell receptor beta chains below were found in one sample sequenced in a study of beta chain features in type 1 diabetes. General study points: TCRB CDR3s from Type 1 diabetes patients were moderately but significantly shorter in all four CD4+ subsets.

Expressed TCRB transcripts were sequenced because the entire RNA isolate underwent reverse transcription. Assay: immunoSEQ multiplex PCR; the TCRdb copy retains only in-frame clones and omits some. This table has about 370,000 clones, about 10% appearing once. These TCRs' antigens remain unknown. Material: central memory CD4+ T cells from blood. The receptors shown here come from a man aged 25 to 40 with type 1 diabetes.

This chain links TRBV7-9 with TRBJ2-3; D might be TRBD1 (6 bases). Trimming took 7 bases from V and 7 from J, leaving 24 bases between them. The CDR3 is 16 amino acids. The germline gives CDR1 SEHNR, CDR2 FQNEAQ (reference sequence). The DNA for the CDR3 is TGTGCCAGCACCCGTCTCCTTCAGAGGGGGTCAAATACGCAGTATTTT. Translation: CASTRLLQRGSNTQYF.

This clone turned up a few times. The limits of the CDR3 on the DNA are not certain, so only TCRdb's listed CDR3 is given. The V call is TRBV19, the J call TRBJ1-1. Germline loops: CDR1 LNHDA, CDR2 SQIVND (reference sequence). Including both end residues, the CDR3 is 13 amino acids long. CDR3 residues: CASSTSVNTEAFF.

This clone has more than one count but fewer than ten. CDR3 DNA sequence: TGTGCCAGCAGCTCACAACAGGGGGCAAGCTCTGGAAACACCATATATTTT. Its translation is CASSSQQGASSGNTIYF. This chain links TRBV7-3 with TRBJ1-3, with 9 bases aligning to TRBD1. The V gene end was trimmed by 4 bases and the J gene end by 0 bases; junction bases not matched to a gene: 7. The germline V gene encodes CDR1 SGHTA and CDR2 FQGTGA. This CDR3 comprises 17 residues.

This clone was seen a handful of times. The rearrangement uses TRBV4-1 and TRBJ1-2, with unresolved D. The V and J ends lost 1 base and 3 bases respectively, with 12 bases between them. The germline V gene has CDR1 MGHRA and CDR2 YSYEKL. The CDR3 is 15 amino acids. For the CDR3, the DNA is TGCGCCAGCAGCCAAGTAGCCCGAATGGACTATGGCTACACCTTC. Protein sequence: CASSQVARMDYGYTF.

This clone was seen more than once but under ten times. CDR3 nucleotides: TGTGCCTGGAGTCGACAGGAAAACACTGAAGCTTTCTTT. As protein: CAWSRQENTEAFF. The rearrangement uses TRBV30 and TRBJ1-1, with D possibly being TRBD1 (6 bases). Germline V gene lookup returns CDR1 GTSNPN and CDR2 SVGIG (reference sequence). V gave up 2 bases and J gave up 2 bases, with 9 bases separating them. The CDR3 loop spans 13 amino acids.

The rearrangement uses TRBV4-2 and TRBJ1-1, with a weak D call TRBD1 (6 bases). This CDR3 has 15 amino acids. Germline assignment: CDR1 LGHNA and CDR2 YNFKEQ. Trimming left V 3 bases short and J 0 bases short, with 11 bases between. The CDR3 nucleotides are TGTGCCAGCAGCCAGCCGCAGGGGCTGAACACTGAAGCTTTCTTT. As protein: CASSQPQGLNTEAFF.

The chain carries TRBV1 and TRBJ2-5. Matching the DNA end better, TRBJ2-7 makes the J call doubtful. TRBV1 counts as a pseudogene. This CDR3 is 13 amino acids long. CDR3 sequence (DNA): TGCACCAGCAGCCAACCGGACCGGTACGAGCAGTACTTC. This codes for CTSSQPDRYEQYF.

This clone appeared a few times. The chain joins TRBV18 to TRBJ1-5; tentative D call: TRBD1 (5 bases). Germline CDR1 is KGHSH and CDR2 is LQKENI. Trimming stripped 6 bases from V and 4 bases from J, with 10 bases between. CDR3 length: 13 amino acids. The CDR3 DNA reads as TGTGCCAGCTCCCCGCAGGGAAATCAGCCCCAGCATTTT. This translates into CASSPQGNQPQHF.

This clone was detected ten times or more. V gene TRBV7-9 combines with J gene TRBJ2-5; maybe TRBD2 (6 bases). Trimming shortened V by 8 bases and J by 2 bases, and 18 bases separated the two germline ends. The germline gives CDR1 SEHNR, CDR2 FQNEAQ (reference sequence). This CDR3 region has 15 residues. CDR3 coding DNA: TGTGCCAGCGGTACGGGACTTACACCTCAAGAGACCCAGTACTTC. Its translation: CASGTGLTPQETQYF.

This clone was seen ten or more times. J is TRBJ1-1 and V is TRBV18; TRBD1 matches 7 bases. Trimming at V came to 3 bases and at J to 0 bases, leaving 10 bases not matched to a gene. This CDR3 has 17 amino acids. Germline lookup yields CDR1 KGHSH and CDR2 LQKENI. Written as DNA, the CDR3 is TGTGCCAGCTCACCTGGACAGGCAGCTATCATGAACACTGAAGCTTTCTTT. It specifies CASSPGQAAIMNTEAFF.

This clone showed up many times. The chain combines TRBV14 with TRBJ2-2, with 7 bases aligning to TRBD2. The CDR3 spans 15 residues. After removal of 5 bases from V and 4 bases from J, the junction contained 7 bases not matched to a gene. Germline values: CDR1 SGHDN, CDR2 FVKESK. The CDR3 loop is CASSFPGLSTGELFF. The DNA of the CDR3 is TGTGCCAGCAGCTTTCCGGGACTATCCACCGGGGAGCTGTTTTTT.

The CDR3 protein is CASSQDGLAGGYEQYF. The CDR3, as DNA: TGTGCCAGCAGCCAAGATGGACTAGCGGGAGGCTACGAGCAGTACTTC. The J gene is TRBJ2-7, the V gene TRBV4-2; the match to TRBD2 covers 14 bases. V was pared by 0 bases and J by 3 bases, with 1 base of the junction left unmatched. Per germline, CDR1 LGHNA and CDR2 YNFKEQ. CDR3 length equals 16 residues.

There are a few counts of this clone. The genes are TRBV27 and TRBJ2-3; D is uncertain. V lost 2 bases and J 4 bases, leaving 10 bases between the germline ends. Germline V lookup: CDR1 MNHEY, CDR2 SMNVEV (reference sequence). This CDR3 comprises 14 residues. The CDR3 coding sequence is TGTGCCAGCAGTTTAACGGCCATACCAGATACGCAGTATTTT. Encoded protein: CASSLTAIPDTQYF.

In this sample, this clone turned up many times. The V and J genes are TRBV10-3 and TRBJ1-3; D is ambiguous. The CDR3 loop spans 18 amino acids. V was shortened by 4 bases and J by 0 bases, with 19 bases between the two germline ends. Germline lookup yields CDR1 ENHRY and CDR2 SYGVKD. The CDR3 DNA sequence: TGTGCCATCAGTGGCGCCGGCAGACTAACAAGCTCTGGAAACACCATATATTTT. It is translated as CAISGAGRLTSSGNTIYF.